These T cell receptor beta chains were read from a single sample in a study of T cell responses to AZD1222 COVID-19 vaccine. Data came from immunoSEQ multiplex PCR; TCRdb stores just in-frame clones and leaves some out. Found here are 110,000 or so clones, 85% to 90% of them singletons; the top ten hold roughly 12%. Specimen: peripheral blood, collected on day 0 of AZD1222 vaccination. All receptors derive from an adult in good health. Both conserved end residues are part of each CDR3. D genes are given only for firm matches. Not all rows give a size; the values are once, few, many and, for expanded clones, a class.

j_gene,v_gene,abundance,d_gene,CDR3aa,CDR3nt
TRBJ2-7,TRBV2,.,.,CASSETFKYEQYF,TGTGCCAGCAGTGAGACATTTAAATACGAGCAGTACTTC
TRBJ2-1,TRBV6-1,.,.,CASSEESQGYNEQFF,TGTGCCAGCAGTGAAGAGAGTCAGGGATACAATGAGCAGTTCTTC
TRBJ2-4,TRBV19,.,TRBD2,CASSIGGLAGPKAKNIQYF,TGTGCCAGTAGTATAGGGGGACTAGCGGGACCCAAGGCCAAAAACATTCAGTACTTC
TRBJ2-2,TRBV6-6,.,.,CASSYSPQHAGELFF,TGTGCCAGCAGTTACTCTCCCCAGCATGCCGGGGAGCTGTTTTTT
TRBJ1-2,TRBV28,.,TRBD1,CASTFDRAYGYTF,TGTGCCAGCACCTTCGACAGGGCCTATGGCTACACCTTC
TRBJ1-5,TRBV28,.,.,CASSLPGGAYQPQHF,TGTGCCAGCAGTTTACCGGGGGGGGCCTACCAGCCCCAGCATTTT
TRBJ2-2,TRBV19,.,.,CASRPRDTGELFF,TGTGCCAGTAGACCACGGGACACCGGGGAGCTGTTTTTT
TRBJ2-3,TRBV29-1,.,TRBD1,CSGTGYADTQYF,TGCAGCGGGACAGGTTACGCAGATACGCAGTATTTT
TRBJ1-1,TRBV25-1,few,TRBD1,CASLGTVNTEAFF,TGTGCCAGCCTGGGGACAGTCAACACTGAAGCTTTCTTT
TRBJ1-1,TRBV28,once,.,CAHGAFLEAFF,TGTGCCCACGGGGCCTTCCTTGAAGCTTTCTTT
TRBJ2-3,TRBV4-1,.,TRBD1,CASSQDSLTGYYPDTQYF,TGCGCCAGCAGCCAAGACTCCTTGACAGGGTACTATCCAGATACGCAGTATTTT
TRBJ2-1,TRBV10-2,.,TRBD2,CASSTSGAYNEQFF,TGCGCCAGCTCAACTAGCGGGGCTTACAATGAGCAGTTCTTC
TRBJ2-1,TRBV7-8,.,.,CASSPGYERGQFF,TGTGCCAGCAGCCCGGGGTACGAGAGGGGGCAGTTCTTC